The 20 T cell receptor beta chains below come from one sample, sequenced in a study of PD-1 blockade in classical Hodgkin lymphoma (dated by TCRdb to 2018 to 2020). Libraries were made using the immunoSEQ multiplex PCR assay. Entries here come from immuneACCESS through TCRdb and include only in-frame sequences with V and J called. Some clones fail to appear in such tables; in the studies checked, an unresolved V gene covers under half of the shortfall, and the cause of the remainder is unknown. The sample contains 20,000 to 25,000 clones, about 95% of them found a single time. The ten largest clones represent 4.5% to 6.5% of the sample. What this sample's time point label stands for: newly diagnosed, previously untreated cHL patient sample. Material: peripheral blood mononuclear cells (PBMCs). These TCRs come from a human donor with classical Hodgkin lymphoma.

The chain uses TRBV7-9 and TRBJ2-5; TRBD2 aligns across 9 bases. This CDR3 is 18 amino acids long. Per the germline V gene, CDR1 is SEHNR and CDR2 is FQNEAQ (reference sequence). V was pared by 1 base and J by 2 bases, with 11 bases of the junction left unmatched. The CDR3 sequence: CASSLGAGGGNSQETQYF. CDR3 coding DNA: TGTGCCAGCAGCTTAGGAGCGGGGGGTGGGAATTCGCAAGAGACCCAGTACTTC.

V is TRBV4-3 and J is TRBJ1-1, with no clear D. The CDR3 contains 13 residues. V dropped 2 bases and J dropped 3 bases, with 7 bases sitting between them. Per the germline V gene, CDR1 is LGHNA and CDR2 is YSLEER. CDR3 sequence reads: CASSQYSDTEAFF. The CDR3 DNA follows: TGCGCCAGCAGCCAATATTCGGACACTGAAGCTTTCTTT.

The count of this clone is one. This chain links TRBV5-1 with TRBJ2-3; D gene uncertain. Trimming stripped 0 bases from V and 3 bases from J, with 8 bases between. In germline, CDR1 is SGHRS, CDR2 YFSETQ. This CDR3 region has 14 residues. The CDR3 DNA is TGCGCCAGCAGCTTGGGACGGTTTACAGATACGCAGTATTTT. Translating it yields CASSLGRFTDTQYF.

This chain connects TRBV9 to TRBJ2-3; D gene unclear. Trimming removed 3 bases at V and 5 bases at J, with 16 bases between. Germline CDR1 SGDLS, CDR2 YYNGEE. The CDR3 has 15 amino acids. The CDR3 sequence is CASSGGPHALDTQYF. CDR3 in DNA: TGTGCCAGCAGCGGAGGACCTCATGCACTAGATACGCAGTATTTT.

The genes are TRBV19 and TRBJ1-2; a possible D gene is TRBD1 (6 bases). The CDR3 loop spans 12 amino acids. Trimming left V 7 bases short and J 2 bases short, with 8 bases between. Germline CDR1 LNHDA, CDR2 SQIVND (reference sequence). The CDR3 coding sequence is TGTGCCAGTATTACAGGGAACTATGGCTACACCTTC. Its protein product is CASITGNYGYTF.

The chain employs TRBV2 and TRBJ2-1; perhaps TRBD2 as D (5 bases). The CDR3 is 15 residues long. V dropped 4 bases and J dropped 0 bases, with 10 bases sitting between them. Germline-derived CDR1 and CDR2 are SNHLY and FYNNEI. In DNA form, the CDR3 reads TGTGCCAGCAGTGGCGTCCGGGGCTCCTACAATGAGCAGTTCTTC. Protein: CASSGVRGSYNEQFF.

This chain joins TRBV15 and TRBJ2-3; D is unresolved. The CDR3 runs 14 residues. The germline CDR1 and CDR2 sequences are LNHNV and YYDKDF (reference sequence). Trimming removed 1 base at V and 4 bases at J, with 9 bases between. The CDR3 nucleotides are TGTGCCACCAGCAGAGGTCAGATAGCAGATACGCAGTATTTT. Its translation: CATSRGQIADTQYF.

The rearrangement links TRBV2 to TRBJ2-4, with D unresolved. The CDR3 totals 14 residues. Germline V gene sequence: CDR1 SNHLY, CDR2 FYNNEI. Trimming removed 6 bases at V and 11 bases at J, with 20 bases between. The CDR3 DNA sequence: TGTGCCAGCAGGGGAAGGCCACCCATTACCGTTCAGTACTTC. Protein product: CASRGRPPITVQYF.

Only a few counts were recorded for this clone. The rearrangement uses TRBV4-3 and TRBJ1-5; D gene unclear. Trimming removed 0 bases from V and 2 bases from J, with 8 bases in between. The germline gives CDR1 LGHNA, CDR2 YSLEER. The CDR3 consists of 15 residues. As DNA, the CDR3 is TGCGCCAGCAGCCAAGATCGGGTTGGCAATCAGCCCCAGCATTTT. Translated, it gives CASSQDRVGNQPQHF.

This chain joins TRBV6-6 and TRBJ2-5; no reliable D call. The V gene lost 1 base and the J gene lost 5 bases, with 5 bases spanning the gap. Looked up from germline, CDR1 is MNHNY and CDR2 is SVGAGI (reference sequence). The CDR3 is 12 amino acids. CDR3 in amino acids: CASSYFRETQYF. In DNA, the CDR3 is TGTGCCAGCAGTTACTTCAGGGAGACCCAGTACTTC.

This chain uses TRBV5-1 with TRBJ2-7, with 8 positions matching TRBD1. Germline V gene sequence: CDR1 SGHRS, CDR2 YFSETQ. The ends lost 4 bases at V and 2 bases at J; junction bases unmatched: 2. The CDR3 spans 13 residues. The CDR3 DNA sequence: TGCGCCAGCAGCCGGGACAGGACCTACGAGCAGTACTTC. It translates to CASSRDRTYEQYF.

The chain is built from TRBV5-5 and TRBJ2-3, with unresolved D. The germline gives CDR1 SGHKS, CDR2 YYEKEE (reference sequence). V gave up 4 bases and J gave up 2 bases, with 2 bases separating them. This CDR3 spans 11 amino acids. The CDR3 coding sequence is TGTGCCAGCAGCCTCACAGATACGCAGTATTTT. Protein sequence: CASSLTDTQYF.

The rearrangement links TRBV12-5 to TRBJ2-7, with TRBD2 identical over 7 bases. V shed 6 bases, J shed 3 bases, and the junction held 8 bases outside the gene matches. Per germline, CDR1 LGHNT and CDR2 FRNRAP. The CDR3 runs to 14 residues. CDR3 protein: CASGHGGWVYEQYF. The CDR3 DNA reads TGTGCTAGTGGCCACGGGGGGTGGGTCTACGAGCAGTACTTC.

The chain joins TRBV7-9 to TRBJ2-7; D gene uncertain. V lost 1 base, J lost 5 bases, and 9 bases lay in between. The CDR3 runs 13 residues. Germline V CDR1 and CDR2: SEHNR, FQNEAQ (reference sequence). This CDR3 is CASSLEGPDEQYF. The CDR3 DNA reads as TGTGCCAGCAGCTTAGAGGGTCCCGACGAGCAGTACTTC.

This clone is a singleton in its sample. For the CDR3, the DNA is TGTGCCAGCAGCCCTCGCCTTAGGTGGTTGGAGCAGTTCTTC. Protein: CASSPRLRWLEQFF. This sequence joins TRBV7-9 and TRBJ2-1; D ambiguous. Trimming cost V 5 bases and J 10 bases, with 18 bases left between them. CDR3 length: 14 residues. Looked up from germline, CDR1 is SEHNR and CDR2 is FQNEAQ (reference sequence).

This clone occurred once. The CDR3 loop is CASSLLQGSYNEQFF. CDR3 DNA: TGCGCCAGCAGCTTGCTCCAGGGGTCCTACAATGAGCAGTTCTTC. The chain has TRBV5-1 and TRBJ2-1, with D possibly TRBD1 on 6 matching bases. Germline CDR1 reads SGHRS; CDR2 reads YFSETQ. Trimming cost V 1 base and J 1 base, with 9 bases left between them. CDR3 length: 15 amino acids.

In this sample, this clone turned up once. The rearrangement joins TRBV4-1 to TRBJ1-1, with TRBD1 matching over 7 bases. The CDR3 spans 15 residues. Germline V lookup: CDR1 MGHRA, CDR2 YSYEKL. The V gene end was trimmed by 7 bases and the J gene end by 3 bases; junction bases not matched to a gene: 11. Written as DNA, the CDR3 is TGCGCCAGCACCTCCCAGGGGGGATTGTACACTGAAGCTTTCTTT. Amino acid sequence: CASTSQGGLYTEAFF.

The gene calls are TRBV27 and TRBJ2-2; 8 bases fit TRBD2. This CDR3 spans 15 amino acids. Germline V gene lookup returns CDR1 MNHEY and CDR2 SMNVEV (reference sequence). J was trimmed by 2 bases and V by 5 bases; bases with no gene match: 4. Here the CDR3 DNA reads TGTGCCAGCAGTGCCGGGGGGGGTAACACCGGGGAGCTGTTTTTT. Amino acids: CASSAGGGNTGELFF.

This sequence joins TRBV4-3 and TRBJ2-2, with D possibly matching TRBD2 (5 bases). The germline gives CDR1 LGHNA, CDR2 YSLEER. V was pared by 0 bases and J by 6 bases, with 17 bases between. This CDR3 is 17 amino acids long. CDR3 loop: CASSQEFYTVEAGELFF. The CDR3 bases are TGCGCCAGCAGCCAAGAATTCTATACCGTGGAGGCCGGGGAGCTGTTTTTT.

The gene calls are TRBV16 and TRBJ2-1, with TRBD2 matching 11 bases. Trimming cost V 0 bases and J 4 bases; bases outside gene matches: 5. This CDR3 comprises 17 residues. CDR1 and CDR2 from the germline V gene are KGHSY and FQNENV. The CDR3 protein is CASSQSASGGSYNEQFF. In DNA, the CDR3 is TGTGCCAGCAGCCAATCGGCTAGCGGGGGGTCTTACAATGAGCAGTTCTTC.